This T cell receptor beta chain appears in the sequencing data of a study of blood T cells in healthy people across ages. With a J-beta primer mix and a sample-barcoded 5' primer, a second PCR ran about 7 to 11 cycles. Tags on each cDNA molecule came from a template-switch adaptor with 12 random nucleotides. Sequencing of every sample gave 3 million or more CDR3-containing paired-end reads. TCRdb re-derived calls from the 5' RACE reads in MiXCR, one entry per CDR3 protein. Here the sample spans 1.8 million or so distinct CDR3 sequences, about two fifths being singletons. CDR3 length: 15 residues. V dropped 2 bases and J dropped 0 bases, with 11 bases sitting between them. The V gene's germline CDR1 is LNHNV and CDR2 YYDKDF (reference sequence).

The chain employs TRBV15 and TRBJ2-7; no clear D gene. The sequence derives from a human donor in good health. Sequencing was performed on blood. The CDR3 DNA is TGTGCCACCAGCAGATCCCGAGGAGTCTCCTACGAGCAGTACTTC. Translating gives CATSRSRGVSYEQYF.